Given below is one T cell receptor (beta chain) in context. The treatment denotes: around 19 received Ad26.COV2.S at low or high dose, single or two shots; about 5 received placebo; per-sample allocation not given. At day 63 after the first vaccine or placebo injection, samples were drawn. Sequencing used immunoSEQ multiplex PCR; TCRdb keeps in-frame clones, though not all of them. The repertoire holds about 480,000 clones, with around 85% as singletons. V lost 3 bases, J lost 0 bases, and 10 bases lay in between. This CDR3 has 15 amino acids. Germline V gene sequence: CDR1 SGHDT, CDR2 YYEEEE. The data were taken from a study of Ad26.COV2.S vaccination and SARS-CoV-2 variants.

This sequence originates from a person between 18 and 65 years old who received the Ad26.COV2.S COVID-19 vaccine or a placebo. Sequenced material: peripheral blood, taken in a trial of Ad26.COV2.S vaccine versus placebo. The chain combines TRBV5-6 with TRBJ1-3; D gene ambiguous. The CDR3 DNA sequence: TGTGCCAGCAGCTCGGGCCGTTTCTCTGGAAACACCATATATTTT. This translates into CASSSGRFSGNTIYF.